The 18 T cell receptor beta chains below all came from one sample that was sequenced in a study of OX40 agonist ivuxolimab in advanced cancers. Measured with immunoSEQ multiplex PCR; TCRdb has only the in-frame clones, and not every one. The sample carries over 75,000 clones, approximately 87% recorded once. The sequencing here drew on CD4+ or CD8+ T cells sorted from blood, taken in a trial of the OX40 agonist ivuxolimab. The receptor set was obtained from an adult with an advanced solid tumor such as melanoma, head and neck, liver or kidney cancer.

The V gene is TRBV5-1, the J gene TRBJ1-1; no firm D call. Germline CDR1 reads SGHRS; CDR2 reads YFSETQ. The CDR3 loop spans 16 amino acids. With 0 bases removed from V and 3 bases from J, the gap between germline ends came to 15 bases. CDR3 coding DNA: TGCGCCAGCAGCTTGGCCGGACGGCCGTCGGACACTGAAGCTTTCTTT. It translates to CASSLAGRPSDTEAFF.

V usage is TRBV27 and J usage is TRBJ1-2; D might be TRBD1 (6 bases). Trimming removed 2 bases from V and 5 bases from J, with 9 bases in between. This CDR3 comprises 13 residues. Germline CDR1 reads MNHEY; CDR2 reads SMNVEV (reference sequence). The CDR3: CASSLVQGYGYTF. The DNA of the CDR3 is TGTGCCAGCAGTTTAGTACAGGGATATGGCTACACCTTC.

The chain uses TRBV15 and TRBJ1-5; D is undetermined. The CDR3 spans 13 residues. The germline CDR1 and CDR2 sequences are LNHNV and YYDKDF (reference sequence). V was trimmed by 3 bases and J by 3 bases, leaving 6 bases between them. Here the CDR3 reads CATSRATNQPQHF. CDR3 bases: TGTGCCACCAGCAGGGCCACCAATCAGCCCCAGCATTTT.

V is TRBV11-2 and J is TRBJ2-7, with D perhaps matching TRBD2 (6 bases). V was pared by 0 bases and J by 3 bases, with 12 bases between. The CDR3 is 15 residues long. Germline CDR1 reads SGHAT; CDR2 reads FQNNGV. The CDR3 coding sequence is TGTGCCAGCAGCTTAGAAGGCGGGATCGACTACGAGCAGTACTTC. It is translated as CASSLEGGIDYEQYF. Looking up the rest from reference TRBV11-2 and TRBJ2-7 gives the full variable domain: EAGVAQSPRYKIIEKRQSVAFWCNPISGHATLYWYQQILGQGPKLLIQFQNNGVVDDSQLPKDRFSAERLKGVDSTLKIQPAKLEDSAVYLCASSLEGGIDYEQYFGPGTRLTVT.

The V and J genes are TRBV6-5 and TRBJ2-7; D is ambiguous. The CDR3 contains 10 residues. Germline CDR1 and CDR2: MNHEY and SVGAGI. Trimming removed 8 bases at V and 7 bases at J, with 9 bases between. The CDR3 spells CASGLREQYV. The CDR3 DNA sequence: TGTGCCAGCGGGTTACGGGAGCAGTACGTC.

This chain joins TRBV11-2 and TRBJ2-2; 11 positions agree with TRBD2. This CDR3 spans 17 amino acids. The V gene's germline CDR1 is SGHAT and CDR2 FQNNGV. J was trimmed by 3 bases and V by 1 base; bases with no gene match: 4. The CDR3 sequence: CASSLGLAGSDTGELFF. CDR3 sequence (DNA): TGTGCCAGCAGCTTAGGACTAGCGGGATCCGACACCGGGGAGCTGTTTTTT. The full variable domain, with the rest looked up from reference TRBV11-2 and TRBJ2-2, is EAGVAQSPRYKIIEKRQSVAFWCNPISGHATLYWYQQILGQGPKLLIQFQNNGVVDDSQLPKDRFSAERLKGVDSTLKIQPAKLEDSAVYLCASSLGLAGSDTGELFFGEGSRLTVL.

The chain has TRBV30 and TRBJ2-5; 10 nucleotides agree with TRBD2. V shed 7 bases and J 3 bases; nucleotides not matched to a gene: 8. CDR1 GTSNPN and CDR2 SVGIG come from the germline V gene (reference sequence). This CDR3 is 14 amino acids long. CDR3 nucleotides: TGTGCCTACAGCGGGAGGGCCCGAGAAGAGACCCAGTACTTC. It specifies CAYSGRAREETQYF. Combining the CDR3 with reference TRBV30 and TRBJ2-5 gives the whole variable domain SQTIHQWPATLVQPVGSPLSLECTVEGTSNPNLYWYRQAAGRGLQLLFYSVGIGQISSEVPQNLSASRPQDRQFILSSKKLLLSDSGFYLCAYSGRAREETQYFGPGTRLLVL.

The V gene is TRBV30, the J gene TRBJ1-2; D is unresolved. Germline CDR1 and CDR2: GTSNPN and SVGIG (reference sequence). V was pared by 4 bases and J by 0 bases, with 18 bases between. This CDR3 contains 16 residues. The CDR3 loop reads CAWNRPGRLANYGYTF. CDR3 in DNA: TGTGCCTGGAACCGACCTGGTAGGTTAGCTAACTATGGCTACACCTTC. The full variable domain, with the rest looked up from reference TRBV30 and TRBJ1-2, is SQTIHQWPATLVQPVGSPLSLECTVEGTSNPNLYWYRQAAGRGLQLLFYSVGIGQISSEVPQNLSASRPQDRQFILSSKKLLLSDSGFYLCAWNRPGRLANYGYTFGSGTRLTVV.

The genes are TRBV7-2 and TRBJ2-3; 7 nucleotides line up with TRBD2. Losses at the gene ends were 5 bases for V and 6 bases for J; bases not matched to a gene: 8. This CDR3 is 14 amino acids long. Germline V lookup: CDR1 SGHTA, CDR2 FQGNSA. CDR3 DNA: TGTGCCAGCAGCCGTACGGCGGGAGTTGATACGCAGTATTTT. The encoded protein is CASSRTAGVDTQYF.

The chain employs TRBV4-3 and TRBJ2-7; D ambiguous. The CDR3 extends over 8 amino acids. Trimming took 8 bases from V and 9 from J, leaving 5 bases between them. Germline assignment: CDR1 LGHNA and CDR2 YSLEER. The CDR3, as DNA: TGCGCCAGCTGGGGGCAGTACGTC. This gives the protein CASWGQYV.

This clone has just a few counts. The gene calls are TRBV4-1 and TRBJ1-1; D call uncertain. The CDR3 is 14 amino acids. Germline CDR1 reads MGHRA; CDR2 reads YSYEKL. Trimming took 4 bases from V and 0 from J, leaving 9 bases between them. The CDR3 spells CASSRPSLNTEAFF. As DNA, the CDR3 is TGCGCCAGCAGCCGCCCGTCGTTGAACACTGAAGCTTTCTTT.

The chain recombines TRBV7-9 with TRBJ2-1, with D tentatively TRBD1 (6 bases). V was shortened by 0 bases and J by 7 bases, with 13 bases between the two germline ends. Germline V gives CDR1 SEHNR, CDR2 FQNEAQ (reference sequence). The CDR3 covers 15 residues. The CDR3 protein is CASSLALTGRNEQFF. In DNA, the CDR3 is TGTGCCAGCAGCTTAGCGCTGACAGGAAGGAATGAGCAGTTCTTC.

This clone has only one observation. The V and J genes are TRBV19 and TRBJ1-5; possible D gene TRBD1, 6 bases. This CDR3 contains 14 residues. V was shortened by 3 bases and J by 7 bases, with 13 bases between the two germline ends. CDR1 is LNHDA, CDR2 SQIVND, per germline (reference sequence). The CDR3 DNA is TGTGCCAGTAGTATCGATCTCGGGGGCCAGCCCCAGCATTTT. It is translated as CASSIDLGGQPQHF.

The chain carries TRBV7-8 and TRBJ1-1; no definite D call. Trimming shortened V by 8 bases and J by 6 bases, and 13 bases separated the two germline ends. Germline CDR1 SGHVS, CDR2 FQNEAQ. CDR3 size: 12 residues. The CDR3 is CASRPYSAEAFF. The CDR3, as DNA: TGTGCCAGCCGCCCTTATAGCGCTGAAGCTTTCTTT.

The rearrangement uses TRBV28 and TRBJ2-1; a possible D gene is TRBD2 (7 bases). Looked up from germline, CDR1 is MDHEN and CDR2 is SYDVKM. This CDR3 has 15 amino acids. The V end lost 5 bases, the J end lost 4 bases, and 15 bases lay between the germline ends. CDR3 DNA sequence: TGTGCCAGCAGTCTGGGGGGCGGGGGATACAATGAGCAGTTCTTC. This encodes CASSLGGGGYNEQFF. Using reference TRBV28 and TRBJ2-1 for the parts outside the CDR3, the full variable domain is DVKVTQSSRYLVKRTGEKVFLECVQDMDHENMFWYRQDPGLGLRLIYFSYDVKMKEKGDIPEGYSVSREKKERFSLILESASTNQTSMYLCASSLGGGGYNEQFFGPGTRLTVL.

This clone has just a few counts. The gene calls are TRBV29-1 and TRBJ1-1; D gene ambiguous. This CDR3 comprises 14 residues. Germline V lookup: CDR1 SQVTM, CDR2 ANQGSEA. The V end was cut by 4 bases, the J end by 1 base, with 13 bases between. CDR3 sequence reads: CSVGFRRSNTEAFF. The CDR3, as DNA: TGCAGCGTTGGTTTTCGCAGGTCGAACACTGAAGCTTTCTTT.

This chain links TRBV28 with TRBJ2-5; possibly TRBD1 or TRBD2 for D (6 bases each). CDR1 is MDHEN, CDR2 SYDVKM, per germline. Trimming removed 3 bases at V and 5 bases at J, with 19 bases between. The CDR3 runs 16 residues. The CDR3 here is CASSFRRGGTYETQYF. The CDR3 DNA is TGTGCCAGCAGTTTTCGACGTGGCGGGACATATGAGACCCAGTACTTC.

V and J are TRBV9 and TRBJ2-5, with 12 bases matching TRBD2. Germline CDR1 SGDLS, CDR2 YYNGEE. There are 18 residues in the CDR3. V lost 0 bases to trimming and J lost 4 bases; unmatched junction nucleotides: 10. The CDR3 protein is CASSVGLAGGPFPETQYF. CDR3 nucleotides: TGTGCCAGCAGCGTAGGGCTAGCGGGAGGGCCGTTTCCAGAGACCCAGTACTTC.